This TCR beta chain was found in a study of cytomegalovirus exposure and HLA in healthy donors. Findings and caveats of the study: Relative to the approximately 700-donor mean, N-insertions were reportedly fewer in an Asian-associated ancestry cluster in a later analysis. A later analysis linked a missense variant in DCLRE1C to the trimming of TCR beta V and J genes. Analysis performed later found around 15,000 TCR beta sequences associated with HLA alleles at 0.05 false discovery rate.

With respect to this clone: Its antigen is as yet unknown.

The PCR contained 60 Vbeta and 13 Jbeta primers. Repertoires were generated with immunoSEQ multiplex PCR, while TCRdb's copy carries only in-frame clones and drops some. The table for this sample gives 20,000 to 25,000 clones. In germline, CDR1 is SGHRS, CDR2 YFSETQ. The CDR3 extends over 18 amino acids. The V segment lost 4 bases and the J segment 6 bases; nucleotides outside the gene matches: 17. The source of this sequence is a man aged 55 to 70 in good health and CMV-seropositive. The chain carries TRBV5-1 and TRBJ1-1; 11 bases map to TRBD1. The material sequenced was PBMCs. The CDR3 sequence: CASSRSGQGAARRAEAFF. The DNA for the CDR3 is TGCGCCAGCAGCCGATCCGGACAGGGGGCGGCCCGCCGCGCTGAAGCTTTCTTT.